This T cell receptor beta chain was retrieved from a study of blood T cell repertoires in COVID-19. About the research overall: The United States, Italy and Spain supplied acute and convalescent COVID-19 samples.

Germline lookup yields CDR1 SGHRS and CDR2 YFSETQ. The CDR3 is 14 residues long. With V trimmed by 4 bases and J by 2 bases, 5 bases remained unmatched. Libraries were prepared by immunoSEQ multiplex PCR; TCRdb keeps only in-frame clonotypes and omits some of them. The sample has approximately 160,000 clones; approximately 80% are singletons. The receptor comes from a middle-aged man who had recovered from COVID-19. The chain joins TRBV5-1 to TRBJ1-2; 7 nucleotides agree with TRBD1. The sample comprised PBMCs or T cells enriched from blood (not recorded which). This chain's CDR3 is CASSQTGENYGYTF. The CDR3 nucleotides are TGCGCCAGCAGCCAAACAGGGGAGAACTATGGCTACACCTTC.